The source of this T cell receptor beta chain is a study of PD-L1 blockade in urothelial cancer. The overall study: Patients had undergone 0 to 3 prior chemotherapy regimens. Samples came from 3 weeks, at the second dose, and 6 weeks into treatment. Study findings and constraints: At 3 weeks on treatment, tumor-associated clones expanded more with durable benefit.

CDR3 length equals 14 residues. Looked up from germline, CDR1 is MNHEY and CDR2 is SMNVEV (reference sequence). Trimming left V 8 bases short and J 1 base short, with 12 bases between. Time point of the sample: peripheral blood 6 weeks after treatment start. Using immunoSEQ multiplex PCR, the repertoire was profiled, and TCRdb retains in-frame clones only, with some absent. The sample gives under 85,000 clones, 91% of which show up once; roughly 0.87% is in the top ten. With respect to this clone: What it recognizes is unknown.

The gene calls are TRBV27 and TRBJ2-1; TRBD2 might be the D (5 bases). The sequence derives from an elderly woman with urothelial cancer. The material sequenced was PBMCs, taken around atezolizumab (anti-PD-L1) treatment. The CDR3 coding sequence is TGTGCCAGCTCACGGAGCGGTTCCTACAATGAGCAGTTCTTC. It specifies CASSRSGSYNEQFF.